The 21 T cell receptor beta chains below all came from one sample that was sequenced in a study of CD8+ T cells in alopecia areata. Indicated treatment: oral pan-JAK inhibitor, 5-10 mg twice daily. It was cDNA, reverse transcribed from extracted RNA, that served as the sequencing template. Method: immunoSEQ multiplex PCR; TCRdb's copy keeps in-frame clones and lacks some. This table has 60,000 to 90,000 clones, roughly 70% appearing once. Sequences were derived from CD8+ T cells sorted from blood, sampled at week 24, from a patient treated with tofacitinib. The receptors shown here come from a human donor with alopecia areata.

V gene TRBV27 combines with J gene TRBJ2-3; 13 nucleotides align to TRBD2. Trimming cost V 3 bases and J 1 base; bases outside gene matches: 7. From germline, CDR1 is MNHEY and CDR2 SMNVEV (reference sequence). CDR3 length equals 18 residues. CDR3 DNA: TGTGCCAGCAGTTTCGGACTAGCGGGAGAGCGACGCACAGATACGCAGTATTTT. The encoded protein is CASSFGLAGERRTDTQYF.

The V gene is TRBV25-1, the J gene TRBJ2-1; unclear D gene. The CDR3 is made up of 11 amino acids. Looked up from germline, CDR1 is MGHDK and CDR2 is SYGVNS. V gave up 10 bases and J gave up 10 bases, with 14 bases separating them. The CDR3 loop is CATINLGEQFF. The CDR3 DNA reads TGTGCCACCATAAACTTGGGGGAGCAGTTCTTC.

The table lists this clone with a few counts. Its ends do not fully match the called genes, so a read error is possible. This chain connects TRBV5-5 to TRBJ2-3; 8 bases align to TRBD1. This CDR3 is built from 16 residues. Germline V lookup: CDR1 SGHKS, CDR2 YYEKEE (reference sequence). The CDR3: CASSQGPGQGTDTQYF. The CDR3 nucleotides are TGCGCCAGCAGCCAAGGGCCGGGACAGGGCACAGATACGCAGTATTTT.

This chain uses TRBV28 with TRBJ1-2; 7 nucleotides match TRBD1. J gave up 8 bases and V 5 bases, and 17 bases lay outside the gene matches. The CDR3 sequence is 16 residues long. Germline CDR1 is MDHEN and CDR2 is SYDVKM. The CDR3 nucleotides are TGTGCCAGCAGTCCAACGCGAGCCTACAGGGGAAAAGGCTACACCTTC. Translating it yields CASSPTRAYRGKGYTF.

V gene TRBV23-1 combines with J gene TRBJ2-7; D is undetermined. TRBV23-1 is designated an ORF whose function remains uncertain. V lost 0 bases to trimming and J lost 2 bases, with 11 bases between them. The CDR3 extends over 15 amino acids. This CDR3 reads CASSQSAPAPYEQYF. CDR3 bases: TGCGCCAGCAGTCAATCAGCCCCAGCCCCCTACGAGCAGTACTTC.

The chain joins TRBV9 to TRBJ1-1, with 9 positions matching TRBD1. The V and J ends lost 0 bases and 1 base, in that order; junction bases with no gene match: 7. The CDR3 is 17 residues long. Germline V gives CDR1 SGDLS, CDR2 YYNGEE. The DNA for the CDR3 is TGTGCCAGCAGCGTAGCATTTGTGGGACAGGGGAACACTGAAGCTTTCTTT. This encodes CASSVAFVGQGNTEAFF.

The V and J genes are TRBV18 and TRBJ2-7; 9 bases align to TRBD2. The ends lost 6 bases at V and 3 bases at J; junction bases unmatched: 9. CDR1 and CDR2 from the germline V gene are KGHSH and LQKENI. The CDR3 is 15 residues long. The CDR3 sequence: CASSLREGRFYEQYF. The CDR3 nucleotides are TGTGCCAGCTCTCTGCGGGAGGGCCGTTTCTACGAGCAGTACTTC. Supplemented by reference TRBV18 and TRBJ2-7, the full variable domain reads NAGVMQNPRHLVRRRGQEARLRCSPMKGHSHVYWYRQLPEEGLKFMVYLQKENIIDESGMPKERFSAEFPKEGPSILRIQQVVRGDSAAYFCASSLREGRFYEQYFGPGTRLTVT.

The genes are TRBV13 and TRBJ1-1; tentative D call: TRBD1 (5 bases). This CDR3 contains 15 residues. Germline V CDR1 and CDR2: PRHDT, FYEKMQ (reference sequence). V lost 2 bases, J lost 1 base, and 11 bases lay in between. CDR3 coding DNA: TGTGCCAGCAGCTTACCTGGGACGCAGAACACTGAAGCTTTCTTT. Its protein product is CASSLPGTQNTEAFF.

This chain links TRBV5-1 with TRBJ2-5, with D tentatively TRBD1 (7 bases). Trimming removed 0 bases from V and 6 bases from J, with 12 bases in between. Germline V gene sequence: CDR1 SGHRS, CDR2 YFSETQ. CDR3 length: 14 residues. CDR3 sequence (DNA): TGCGCCAGCAGCTTGGTGGCAGGGGGGAAGACCCAGTACTTC. Translation gives CASSLVAGGKTQYF.

This clone has a handful of counts. At one end the junction does not follow the germline gene, possibly because of a read error. The V call is TRBV29-1, the J call TRBJ1-2; D is unresolved. The CDR3 is made up of 11 amino acids. Germline CDR1 SQVTM, CDR2 ANQGSEA. CDR3 region: CSVEVFGGYTF. DNA for the CDR3: TGCAGCGTAGAAGTCTTTGGGGGCTACACCTTC.

The rearrangement links TRBV7-2 to TRBJ2-5; 9 bases fit TRBD1. This CDR3 has 15 residues. V gave up 5 bases and J gave up 5 bases; unmatched junction bases: 9. Germline lookup yields CDR1 SGHTA and CDR2 FQGNSA. The CDR3 region has the DNA TGTGCCAGCAGCCCCGGGACAGGGCTCTGGGAGACCCAGTACTTC. The encoded protein is CASSPGTGLWETQYF. Full variable domain (missing parts from reference TRBV7-2 and TRBJ2-5): GAGVSQSPSNKVTEKGKDVELRCDPISGHTALYWYRQSLGQGLEFLIYFQGNSAPDKSGLPSDRFSAERTGGSVSTLTIQRTQQEDSAVYLCASSPGTGLWETQYFGPGTRLLVL.

The chain uses TRBV9 and TRBJ2-1; the D call may be TRBD1 or TRBD2 (6 bases each). The V end lost 1 base, the J end lost 9 bases, and 29 bases lay between the germline ends. In germline, CDR1 is SGDLS, CDR2 YYNGEE. The CDR3 has 19 amino acids. The CDR3 sequence is CASSVSSRGPAGEVVEQFF. CDR3 in DNA: TGTGCCAGCAGCGTAAGTTCTCGGGGGCCGGCAGGAGAGGTTGTTGAGCAGTTCTTC. The full variable domain, its missing parts supplied by reference TRBV9 and TRBJ2-1, is DSGVTQTPKHLITATGQRVTLRCSPRSGDLSVYWYQQSLDQGLQFLIQYYNGEERAKGNILERFSAQQFPDLHSELNLSSLELGDSALYFCASSVSSRGPAGEVVEQFFGPGTRLTVL.

This clone turned up a few times. The rearrangement joins TRBV5-1 to TRBJ1-1, with a weak D call TRBD1 (6 bases). The V gene lost 9 bases and the J gene lost 5 bases, with 17 bases spanning the gap. CDR3 length equals 13 residues. Per the germline V gene, CDR1 is SGHRS and CDR2 is YFSETQ. In DNA, the CDR3 is TGCGCCACCGCCAGGGGCTTTGGGACTGAAGCTTTCTTT. It specifies CATARGFGTEAFF.

About this clone: Given a far larger clone just one base away, this is likely a sequencing read error. The genes are TRBV5-6 and TRBJ1-2; D may be TRBD1 (5 bases). V was clipped by 0 bases and J by 8 bases, with 14 bases between them. From germline, CDR1 is SGHDT and CDR2 YYEEEE. The CDR3 sequence is 14 residues long. The CDR3 DNA reads TGTGCCAGCAGCTTGGAGGCAGGGTTATTGGGCTACACCTTC. This codes for CASSLEAGLLGYTF. Supplemented by reference TRBV5-6 and TRBJ1-2, the full variable domain reads DAGVTQSPTHLIKTRGQQVTLRCSPKSGHDTVSWYQQALGQGPQFIFQYYEEEERQRGNFPDRFSGHQFPNYSSELNVNALLLGDSALYLCASSLEAGLLGYTFGSGTRLTVV.

This clone occurred a few times. The chain combines TRBV5-6 with TRBJ2-3; D is possibly TRBD2 (6 bases). Per the germline V gene, CDR1 is SGHDT and CDR2 is YYEEEE. The CDR3 spans 16 residues. V lost 3 bases and J 8 bases, leaving 22 bases between the germline ends. CDR3 residues: CASSSTSALGGGTQYF. The CDR3 coding sequence is TGTGCCAGCAGCTCCACGTCGGCTTTGGGGGGAGGTACGCAGTATTTT.

This clone came up a few times. This chain links TRBV9 with TRBJ2-3; TRBD2 agrees at 7 bases. The length of the CDR3 is 15 residues. The V gene's germline CDR1 is SGDLS and CDR2 YYNGEE. With 5 bases clipped from V and 1 base from J, the junction kept 7 bases outside the gene matches. CDR3: CASSDGLGGTDTQYF. CDR3 nucleotide sequence: TGTGCCAGCAGTGACGGACTAGGCGGCACAGATACGCAGTATTTT.

The rearrangement joins TRBV5-1 to TRBJ2-7, with 7 bases matching TRBD2. Germline assignment: CDR1 SGHRS and CDR2 YFSETQ. The CDR3 sequence is 14 residues long. J lost 0 bases, V lost 1 base, and 1 base had no gene match. The CDR3 here is CASSLWEGSYEQYF. Written as DNA, the CDR3 is TGCGCCAGCAGCTTGTGGGAGGGCTCCTACGAGCAGTACTTC. Full variable domain (outside the CDR3, taken from reference TRBV5-1 and TRBJ2-7): KAGVTQTPRYLIKTRGQQVTLSCSPISGHRSVSWYQQTPGQGLQFLFEYFSETQRNKGNFPGRFSGRQFSNSRSEMNVSTLELGDSALYLCASSLWEGSYEQYFGPGTRLTVT.

J is TRBJ2-7 and V is TRBV10-3; D unresolved. The CDR3 contains 11 residues. V lost 4 bases, J lost 4 bases, and 5 bases lay in between. In germline, CDR1 is ENHRY, CDR2 SYGVKD. In nucleotides, the CDR3 is TGTGCCATCAGTGCAGGTTACGAGCAGTACTTC. It specifies CAISAGYEQYF.

The rearrangement joins TRBV2 to TRBJ1-1; 8 bases agree with TRBD1. The CDR3 spans 17 residues. Trimming removed 7 bases from V and 2 bases from J; junction bases left unmatched: 15. Germline V gene data show CDR1 as SNHLY and CDR2 as FYNNEI. The CDR3 DNA sequence: TGTGCCAGCATGGACAGGGAGGGATTTGGGATAAACACTGAAGCTTTCTTT. Translated, it gives CASMDREGFGINTEAFF.

This clone was seen a few times. The chain has TRBV7-8 and TRBJ2-1; 8 positions agree with TRBD1. The germline V gene encodes CDR1 SGHVS and CDR2 FQNEAQ. CDR3 length: 16 amino acids. Trimming removed 1 base from V and 2 bases from J; junction bases left unmatched: 4. CDR3 region: CASSLGGTGPYNEQFF. CDR3 DNA sequence: TGTGCCAGCAGCTTAGGTGGGACAGGTCCCTACAATGAGCAGTTCTTC.

This clone has just one count. V gene TRBV27 combines with J gene TRBJ2-3; 8 nucleotides match TRBD1. The germline gives CDR1 MNHEY, CDR2 SMNVEV (reference sequence). After removal of 5 bases from V and 4 bases from J, the junction contained 11 bases not matched to a gene. The length of the CDR3 is 16 residues. The CDR3 is CASSPGTGSAADTQYF. The DNA for the CDR3 is TGTGCCAGCAGTCCCGGGACAGGATCGGCGGCAGATACGCAGTATTTT.